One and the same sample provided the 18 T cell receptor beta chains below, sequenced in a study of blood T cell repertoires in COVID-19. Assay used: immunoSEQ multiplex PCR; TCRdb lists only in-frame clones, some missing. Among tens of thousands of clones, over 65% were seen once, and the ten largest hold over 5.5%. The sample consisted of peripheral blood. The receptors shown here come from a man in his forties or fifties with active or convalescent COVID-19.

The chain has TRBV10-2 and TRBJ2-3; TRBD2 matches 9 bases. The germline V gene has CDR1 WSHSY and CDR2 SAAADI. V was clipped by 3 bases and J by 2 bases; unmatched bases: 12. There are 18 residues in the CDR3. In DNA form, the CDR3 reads TGCGCCAGCAGTGAATTTAGCGGGGGCCCAACATCCACAGATACGCAGTATTTT. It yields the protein CASSEFSGGPTSTDTQYF.

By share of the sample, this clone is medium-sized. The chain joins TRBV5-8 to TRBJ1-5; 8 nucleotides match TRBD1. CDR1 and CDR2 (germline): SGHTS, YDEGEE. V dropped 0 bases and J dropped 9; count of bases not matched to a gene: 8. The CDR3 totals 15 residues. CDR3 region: CASSLALTGARPQHF. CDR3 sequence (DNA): TGTGCCAGCAGCTTGGCCTTGACAGGGGCGCGGCCCCAGCATTTT.

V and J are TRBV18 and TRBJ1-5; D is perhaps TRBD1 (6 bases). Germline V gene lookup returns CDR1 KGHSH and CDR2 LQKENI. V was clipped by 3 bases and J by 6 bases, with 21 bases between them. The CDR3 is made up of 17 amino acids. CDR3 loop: CASSPGGGRGVGQPQHF. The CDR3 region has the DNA TGTGCCAGCTCACCGGGTGGAGGCAGGGGAGTGGGTCAGCCCCAGCATTTT.

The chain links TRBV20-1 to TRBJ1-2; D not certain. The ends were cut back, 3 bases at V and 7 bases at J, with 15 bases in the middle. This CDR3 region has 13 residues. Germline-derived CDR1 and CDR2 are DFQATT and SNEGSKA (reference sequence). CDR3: CSASNVGLFGYTF. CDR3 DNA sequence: TGCAGTGCTAGTAACGTTGGCTTGTTTGGCTACACCTTC.

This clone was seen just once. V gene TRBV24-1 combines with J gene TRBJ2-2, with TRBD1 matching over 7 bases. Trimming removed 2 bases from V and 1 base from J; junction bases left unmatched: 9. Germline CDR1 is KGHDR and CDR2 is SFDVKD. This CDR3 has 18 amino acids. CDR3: CATSDSTRQGWNTGELFF. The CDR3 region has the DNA TGTGCCACCAGTGATTCCACCCGACAGGGATGGAACACCGGGGAGCTGTTTTTT.

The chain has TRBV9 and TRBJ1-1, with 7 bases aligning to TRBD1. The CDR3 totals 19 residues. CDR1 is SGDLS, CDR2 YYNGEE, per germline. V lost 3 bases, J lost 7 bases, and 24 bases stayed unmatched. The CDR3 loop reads CASSASTTGKRSPGGEAFF. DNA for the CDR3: TGTGCCAGCAGCGCAAGTACCACAGGAAAGCGGTCCCCAGGGGGTGAAGCTTTCTTT.

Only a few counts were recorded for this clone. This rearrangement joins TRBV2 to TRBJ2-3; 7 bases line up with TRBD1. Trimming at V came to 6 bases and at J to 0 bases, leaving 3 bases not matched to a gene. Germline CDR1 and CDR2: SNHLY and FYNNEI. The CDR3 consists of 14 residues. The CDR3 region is CASRARGSTDTQYF. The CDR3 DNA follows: TGTGCCAGCAGGGCCAGGGGGAGCACAGATACGCAGTATTTT.

The CDR3 spells CASRYSSGNTIYF. In DNA, the CDR3 is TGTGCCAGCAGGTACAGCTCTGGAAACACCATATATTTT. This sequence joins TRBV7-8 and TRBJ1-3, with no clear D. Germline loops: CDR1 SGHVS, CDR2 FQNEAQ. The CDR3 is 13 amino acids. The germline V and J ends were trimmed by 6 bases and 0 bases, with 6 bases remaining between them.

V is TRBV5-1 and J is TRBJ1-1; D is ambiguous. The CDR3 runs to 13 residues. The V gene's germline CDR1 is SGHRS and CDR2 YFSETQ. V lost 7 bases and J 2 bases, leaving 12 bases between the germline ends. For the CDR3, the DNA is TGCGCCAGCGGTTTACAGCTAAACACTGAAGCTTTCTTT. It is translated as CASGLQLNTEAFF.

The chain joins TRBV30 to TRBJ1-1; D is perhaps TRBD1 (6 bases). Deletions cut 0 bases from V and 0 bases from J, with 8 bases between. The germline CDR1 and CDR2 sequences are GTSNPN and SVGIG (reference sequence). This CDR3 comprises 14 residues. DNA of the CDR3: TGTGCCTGGAGTGTAACAGGGTTGAACACTGAAGCTTTCTTT. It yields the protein CAWSVTGLNTEAFF.

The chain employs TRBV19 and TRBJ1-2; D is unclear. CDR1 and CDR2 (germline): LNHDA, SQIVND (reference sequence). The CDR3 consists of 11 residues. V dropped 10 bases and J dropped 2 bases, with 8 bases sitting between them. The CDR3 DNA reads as TGTGCCACCCACTGGAACTATGGCTACACCTTC. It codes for CATHWNYGYTF.

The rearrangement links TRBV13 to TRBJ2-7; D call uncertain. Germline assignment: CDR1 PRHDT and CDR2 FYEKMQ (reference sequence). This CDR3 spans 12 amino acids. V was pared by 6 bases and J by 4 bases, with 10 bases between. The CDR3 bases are TGTGCCAGCAGTGCGATGAGTTACGAGCAGTACTTC. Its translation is CASSAMSYEQYF.

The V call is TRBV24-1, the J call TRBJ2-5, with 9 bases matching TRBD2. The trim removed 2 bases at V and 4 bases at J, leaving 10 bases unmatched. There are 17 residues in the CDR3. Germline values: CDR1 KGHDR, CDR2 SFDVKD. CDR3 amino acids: CATSDWGRGGLRETQYF. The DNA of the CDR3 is TGTGCCACCAGTGATTGGGGGCGGGGGGGTCTCCGAGAGACCCAGTACTTC.

As DNA, the CDR3 is TGTGCCAGCAGTGAACAGGCTCGACGACAGCCCCAGCATTTT. This translates into CASSEQARRQPQHF. The chain combines TRBV6-1 with TRBJ1-5; D call uncertain. The CDR3 is 14 residues long. V was clipped by 2 bases and J by 7 bases, with 12 bases between them. Germline lookup yields CDR1 MNHNS and CDR2 SASEGT.

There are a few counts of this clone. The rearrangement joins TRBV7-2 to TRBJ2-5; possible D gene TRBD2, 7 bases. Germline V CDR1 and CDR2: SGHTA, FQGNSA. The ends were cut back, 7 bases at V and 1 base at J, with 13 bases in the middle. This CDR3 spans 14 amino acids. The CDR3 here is CASTDGGPQETQYF. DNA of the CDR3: TGTGCCAGCACGGACGGGGGGCCCCAAGAGACCCAGTACTTC.

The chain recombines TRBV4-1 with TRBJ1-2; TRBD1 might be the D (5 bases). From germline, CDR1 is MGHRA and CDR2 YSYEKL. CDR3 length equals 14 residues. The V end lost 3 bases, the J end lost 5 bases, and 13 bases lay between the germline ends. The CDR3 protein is CASSQGRAEYGYTF. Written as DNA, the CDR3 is TGCGCCAGCAGCCAGGGCAGGGCGGAATATGGCTACACCTTC.

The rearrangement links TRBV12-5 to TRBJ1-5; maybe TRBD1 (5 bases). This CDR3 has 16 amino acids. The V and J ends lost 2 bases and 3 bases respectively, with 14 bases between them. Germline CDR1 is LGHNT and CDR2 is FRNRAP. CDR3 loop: CASGLPNPGDNQPQHF. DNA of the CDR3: TGTGCTAGTGGTTTGCCTAATCCGGGGGACAATCAGCCCCAGCATTTT.

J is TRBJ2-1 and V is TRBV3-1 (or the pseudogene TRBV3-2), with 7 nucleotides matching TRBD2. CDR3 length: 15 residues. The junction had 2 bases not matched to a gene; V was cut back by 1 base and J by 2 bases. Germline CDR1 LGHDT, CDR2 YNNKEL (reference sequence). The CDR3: CASSQVGGTYNEQFF. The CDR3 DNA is TGTGCCAGCAGCCAAGTGGGGGGGACCTACAATGAGCAGTTCTTC.